Each of the 13 T cell receptor beta chains below was sequenced from the same sample in a study of T cells after yellow fever vaccination. From the 5' RACE reads, TCRdb called clonotypes with MiXCR, one entry per CDR3 protein. Of approximately 70,000 distinct CDR3 sequences listed, under 9.5% are singletons. This sample comprised CD8+ T cells sorted from PBMCs, obtained around 10 days after the first yellow fever vaccination. These receptor sequences come from a man between 18 and 35 years old who received the YFV17D yellow fever vaccine.

The sample holds many counts of this clonotype. The genes are TRBV3-1 and TRBJ2-3; the D is unclear. The CDR3 covers 15 residues. Germline V CDR1 and CDR2: LGHDT, YNNKEL (reference sequence). Trimming removed 0 bases from V and 6 bases from J, with 13 bases in between. CDR3 sequence (DNA): TGTGCCAGCAGCCAAGATAGTTCTCCTCGGGATACGCAGTATTTT. Residues: CASSQDSSPRDTQYF.

This chain uses TRBV4-3 with TRBJ2-7; TRBD1 might be the D (6 bases). The CDR3 has 14 amino acids. The V gene lost 0 bases and the J gene lost 2 bases, with 8 bases spanning the gap. Germline CDR1 LGHNA, CDR2 YSLEER. For the CDR3, the DNA is TGCGCCAGCAGCCAAGAAAGGGACACCTACGAGCAGTACGTC. Encoded protein: CASSQERDTYEQYV.

This clonotype was seen a few times. J is TRBJ1-1 and V is TRBV5-1, with D maybe TRBD1 (5 bases). The V end lost 4 bases, the J end lost 2 bases, and 12 bases lay between the germline ends. Germline V gene lookup returns CDR1 SGHRS and CDR2 YFSETQ. The CDR3 length is 14 residues. This CDR3 is CASSAGHLNTEAFF. The CDR3, as DNA: TGCGCCAGCAGCGCTGGACACCTTAACACTGAAGCTTTCTTT.

This clonotype was detected ten times or more. The chain combines TRBV4-1 with TRBJ1-2; no clear D gene. Trimming took off 0 bases at V and 4 bases at J, with 12 bases between the two ends. The CDR3 extends over 15 amino acids. Germline lookup yields CDR1 MGHRA and CDR2 YSYEKL. The CDR3 DNA is TGCGCCAGCAGCCAAGAGTGGGCTCGCGTCTATGGCTACACCTTC. Translated, it gives CASSQEWARVYGYTF.

This sequence joins TRBV19 and TRBJ2-2; D call uncertain. V lost 8 bases, J lost 0 bases, and 7 bases lay in between. The CDR3 totals 13 residues. The germline V gene has CDR1 LNHDA and CDR2 SQIVND (reference sequence). For the CDR3, the DNA is TGTGCCAGTGCGTCCGCGAACACCGGGGAGCTGTTTTTT. Translating it yields CASASANTGELFF.

This clonotype was seen many times. This chain's CDR3 is CASSHRGRHQPQHF. DNA of the CDR3: TGTGCCAGCAGCCATCGGGGACGGCATCAGCCCCAGCATTTT. The gene calls are TRBV3-1 and TRBJ1-5; a possible D gene is TRBD1 (5 bases). Germline values: CDR1 LGHDT, CDR2 YNNKEL (reference sequence). V was clipped by 3 bases and J by 5 bases, with 11 bases between them. The CDR3 contains 14 residues.

This clonotype has more than one count but fewer than ten. The chain employs TRBV5-1 and TRBJ2-3, with D possibly TRBD2 on 7 matching bases. There are 16 residues in the CDR3. The germline CDR1 and CDR2 sequences are SGHRS and YFSETQ. Trimming stripped 0 bases from V and 1 base from J, with 12 bases between. CDR3 amino acids: CASSLAGGHRTDTQYF. The CDR3 region has the DNA TGCGCCAGCAGCTTGGCCGGGGGGCACCGCACAGATACGCAGTATTTT.

This clonotype was picked up a small number of times. This chain links TRBV27 with TRBJ1-4; TRBD1 matches at 8 bases. V lost 6 bases and J lost 8; bases outside the gene matches: 8. This CDR3 comprises 14 residues. Germline V gives CDR1 MNHEY, CDR2 SMNVEV (reference sequence). The CDR3 region is CASSLQGVGEKLFF. The CDR3 coding sequence is TGTGCCAGCAGCTTACAGGGGGTTGGAGAAAAACTGTTTTTT.

This clonotype has only a few counts. The chain has TRBV12-3 or TRBV12-4 and TRBJ1-1; 7 bases fit TRBD1. V trimming: 6 bases; J trimming: 1 base; junction bases outside the gene matches: 8. The CDR3 has 15 amino acids. In nucleotides, the CDR3 is TGTGCCAGCAGACCTCCCGAGGGGGCGAACACTGAAGCTTTCTTT. Its translation is CASRPPEGANTEAFF.

This clonotype appeared many times. The rearrangement links TRBV6-2 or TRBV6-3 to TRBJ1-1; D ambiguous. V dropped 7 bases and J dropped 1 base, with 10 bases sitting between them. CDR1 is MNHEY, CDR2 SVGEGT, per germline. The CDR3 consists of 13 residues. The CDR3 nucleotides are TGTGCCAGCACCAACGGGAGGAACACTGAAGCTTTCTTT. Protein product: CASTNGRNTEAFF.

The sample holds a few counts of this clonotype. The chain employs TRBV11-2 and TRBJ1-1; 7 bases match TRBD1. Germline-derived CDR1 and CDR2 are SGHAT and FQNNGV. V trimming: 5 bases; J trimming: 6 bases; junction bases outside the gene matches: 9. The CDR3 is 14 amino acids. CDR3: CASSPRQGNPEAFF. The CDR3 DNA is TGTGCCAGCAGCCCAAGACAGGGCAATCCTGAAGCTTTCTTT.

This clonotype came up a few times. The rearrangement uses TRBV4-1 and TRBJ2-3; 7 bases fit TRBD2. Germline loops: CDR1 MGHRA, CDR2 YSYEKL. This CDR3 is 22 amino acids long. V lost 0 bases to trimming and J lost 7 bases; unmatched junction nucleotides: 28. CDR3 loop: CASSQDLSAALFGGSPRNTQYF. The CDR3 DNA reads TGCGCCAGCAGCCAAGATCTTTCGGCCGCTCTCTTCGGGGGGTCCCCCCGGAATACGCAGTATTTT.

In this sample, this clonotype is large (0.1 to 1%). The rearrangement uses TRBV5-6 and TRBJ1-4, with 9 bases matching TRBD1. Germline CDR1 SGHDT, CDR2 YYEEEE. The CDR3 loop spans 19 amino acids. V lost 1 base, J lost 2 bases, and 12 bases stayed unmatched. CDR3 sequence: CASSLQGQGLFGTNEKLFF. CDR3 sequence (DNA): TGTGCCAGCAGCTTGCAAGGACAGGGGCTCTTCGGCACTAATGAAAAACTGTTTTTT. Looking up the rest from reference TRBV5-6 and TRBJ1-4 gives the full variable domain: DAGVTQSPTHLIKTRGQQVTLRCSPKSGHDTVSWYQQALGQGPQFIFQYYEEEERQRGNFPDRFSGHQFPNYSSELNVNALLLGDSALYLCASSLQGQGLFGTNEKLFFGSGTQLSVL.